Listed below are T cell receptor beta chains from one sample, sequenced in a study of blood T cell repertoires in COVID-19. The table came from immunoSEQ multiplex PCR; TCRdb's copy has only in-frame clones and leaves some out. Of 200,000 to 250,000 clones listed, around 83% are singletons. Material: peripheral blood. Every receptor here comes from a woman aged 80 or older with COVID-19, enrolled during active disease. Each CDR3 is given with its conserved first and last residue. Fields, in order: J gene, V gene, CDR3 protein.

J gene: TRBJ1-5
V gene: TRBV28
CDR3 protein: CASSSRVVGAFQPQHF

J gene: TRBJ1-1
V gene: TRBV5-6
CDR3 protein: CASSFAGLDTEAFF

J gene: TRBJ2-7
V gene: TRBV23-1
CDR3 protein: CASSQSPGQGSYEQYF

J gene: TRBJ1-2
V gene: TRBV30
CDR3 protein: CAWSRESGAGTNYGYTF

J gene: TRBJ2-3
V gene: TRBV18
CDR3 protein: CASSPVAEGEHSSTDTQYF

J gene: TRBJ2-5
V gene: TRBV6-5
CDR3 protein: CASSYARGTQYF

J gene: TRBJ2-4
V gene: TRBV5-8
CDR3 protein: CASSLDPFAPQYF

J gene: TRBJ1-1
V gene: TRBV18
CDR3 protein: CASSPLSGSENTEAFF

J gene: TRBJ2-2
V gene: TRBV27
CDR3 protein: CASSFGLLGPGELFF

J gene: TRBJ1-4
V gene: TRBV5-1
CDR3 protein: CASARGSLNEKLFF

J gene: TRBJ2-5
V gene: TRBV5-4
CDR3 protein: CASSLGLAEAQETQYF

J gene: TRBJ2-3
V gene: TRBV19
CDR3 protein: CASSGGGLAGPADTQYF

J gene: TRBJ1-1
V gene: TRBV5-4
CDR3 protein: CASSLAGLGTEAFF

J gene: TRBJ1-6
V gene: TRBV6-5
CDR3 protein: CASRGQGAGSPLHF

J gene: TRBJ2-3
V gene: TRBV30
CDR3 protein: CAWSPALTDTQYF

J gene: TRBJ1-1
V gene: TRBV5-1
CDR3 protein: CASSLRQGNTEAFF

J gene: TRBJ1-3
V gene: TRBV10-3
CDR3 protein: CAISESGGAVGNTIYF

J gene: TRBJ1-1
V gene: TRBV6-5
CDR3 protein: CASVRLLAMNTEAFF

J gene: TRBJ2-7
V gene: TRBV11-1
CDR3 protein: CASSEFLAGYHYEQYF

J gene: TRBJ2-7
V gene: TRBV19
CDR3 protein: CASSIAGTPFQQYF

J gene: TRBJ2-5
V gene: TRBV5-6
CDR3 protein: CASRPRGRETQYF

J gene: TRBJ2-7
V gene: TRBV5-4
CDR3 protein: CASSTGSYEQYF

J gene: TRBJ1-6
V gene: TRBV10-3
CDR3 protein: CAISELGTGGNSPLHF

J gene: TRBJ1-2
V gene: TRBV27
CDR3 protein: CASQGKGGYTF

J gene: TRBJ1-2
V gene: TRBV5-1
CDR3 protein: CASSLRAGTNNGYTF

J gene: TRBJ2-5
V gene: TRBV9
CDR3 protein: CASSVIRGGISGETQYF

J gene: TRBJ1-2
V gene: TRBV4-3
CDR3 protein: CASSQRGGYGYTF

J gene: TRBJ2-7
V gene: TRBV7-3
CDR3 protein: CASSPDGGTASYEQYF

J gene: TRBJ1-3
V gene: TRBV11-2
CDR3 protein: CASSWDRGSSGNTIYF